This TCR beta chain was captured by sequencing in a study of blood T cells in healthy people across ages. Overall study results and limits: Calculation of diversity from one million T cells yielded estimates considered to be underestimates.

As for this clonotype: Its specificity is unknown.

This CDR3 has 16 residues. The V gene lost 1 base and the J gene lost 5 bases, with 14 bases spanning the gap. Per the germline V gene, CDR1 is LGHNA and CDR2 is YSLEER. The use of a sample-barcoded 5' primer and a J-beta primer mix characterized a second PCR of about 6 to 12 cycles. TCRdb ran MiXCR on the 5' RACE reads and lists one entry per CDR3 protein. The repertoire holds approximately 1.5 million distinct CDR3 sequences, with roughly two fifths as singletons. The sequenced sample consisted of blood. This rearrangement joins TRBV4-3 to TRBJ1-4; D not certain. This TCR was sampled from a woman under 30 in good health. CDR3 coding DNA: TGCGCCAGCAGCCAAGGGCGTCGGGCACGCAATGAAAAACTGTTTTTT. As protein: CASSQGRRARNEKLFF.